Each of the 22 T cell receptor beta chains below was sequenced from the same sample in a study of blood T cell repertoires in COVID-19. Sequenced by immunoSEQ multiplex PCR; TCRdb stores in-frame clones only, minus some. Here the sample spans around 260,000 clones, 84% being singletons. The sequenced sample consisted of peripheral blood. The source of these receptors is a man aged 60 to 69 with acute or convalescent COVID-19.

DNA for the CDR3: TGTGCCAGCCTAGGCCCAGACACCATATATTTT. Translating it yields CASLGPDTIYF. The V gene is TRBV27, the J gene TRBJ1-3; D unclear. The V gene's germline CDR1 is MNHEY and CDR2 SMNVEV (reference sequence). The V end lost 8 bases, the J end lost 8 bases, and 10 bases lay between the germline ends. The CDR3 loop spans 11 amino acids.

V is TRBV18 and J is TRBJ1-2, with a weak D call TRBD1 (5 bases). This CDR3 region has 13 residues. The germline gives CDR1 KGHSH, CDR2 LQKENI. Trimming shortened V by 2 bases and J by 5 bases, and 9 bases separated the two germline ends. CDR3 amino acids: CASSPDRQYGYTF. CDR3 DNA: TGTGCCAGCTCACCAGATCGACAGTATGGCTACACCTTC.

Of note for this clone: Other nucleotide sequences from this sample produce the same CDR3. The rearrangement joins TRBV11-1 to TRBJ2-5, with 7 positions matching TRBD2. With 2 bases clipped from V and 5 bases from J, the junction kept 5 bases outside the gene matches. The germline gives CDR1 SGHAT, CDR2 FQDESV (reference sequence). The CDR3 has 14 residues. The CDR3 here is CASSLRGSGETQYF. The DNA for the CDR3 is TGTGCCAGCAGCTTACGCGGGAGTGGGGAGACCCAGTACTTC. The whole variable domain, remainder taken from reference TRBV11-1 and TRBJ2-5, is EAEVAQSPRYKITEKSQAVAFWCDPISGHATLYWYRQILGQGPELLVQFQDESVVDDSQLPKDRFSAERLKGVDSTLKIQPAELGDSAMYLCASSLRGSGETQYFGPGTRLLVL.

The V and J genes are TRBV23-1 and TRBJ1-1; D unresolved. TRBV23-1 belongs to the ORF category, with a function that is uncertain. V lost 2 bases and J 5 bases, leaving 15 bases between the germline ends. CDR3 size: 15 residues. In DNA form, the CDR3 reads TGCGCCAGCAGTCAAGTAAGAGAGAAGAGGACTGAAGCTTTCTTT. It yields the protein CASSQVREKRTEAFF.

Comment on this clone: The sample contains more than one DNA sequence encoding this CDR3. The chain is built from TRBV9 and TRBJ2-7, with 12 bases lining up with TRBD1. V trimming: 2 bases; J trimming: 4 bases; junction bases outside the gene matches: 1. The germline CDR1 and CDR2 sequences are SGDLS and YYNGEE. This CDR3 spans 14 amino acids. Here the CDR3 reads CASSVGQGAYEQYF. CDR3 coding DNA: TGTGCCAGCAGCGTGGGACAGGGGGCTTACGAGCAGTACTTC.

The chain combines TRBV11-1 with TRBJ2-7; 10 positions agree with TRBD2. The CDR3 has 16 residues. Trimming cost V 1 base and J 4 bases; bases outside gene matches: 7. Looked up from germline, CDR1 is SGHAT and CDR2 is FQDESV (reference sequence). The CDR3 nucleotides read TGTGCCAGCAGCTTAGGTTGGCTAGCGGGAGAGTACGAGCAGTACTTC. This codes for CASSLGWLAGEYEQYF. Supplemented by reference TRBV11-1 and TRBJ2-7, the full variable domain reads EAEVAQSPRYKITEKSQAVAFWCDPISGHATLYWYRQILGQGPELLVQFQDESVVDDSQLPKDRFSAERLKGVDSTLKIQPAELGDSAMYLCASSLGWLAGEYEQYFGPGTRLTVT.

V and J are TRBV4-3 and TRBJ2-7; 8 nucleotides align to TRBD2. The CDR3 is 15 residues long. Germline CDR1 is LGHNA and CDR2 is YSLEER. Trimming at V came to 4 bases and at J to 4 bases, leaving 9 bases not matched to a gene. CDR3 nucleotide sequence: TGCGCCAGCAGCCCAGCACTAGCGGTAGGATACGAGCAGTACTTC. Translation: CASSPALAVGYEQYF.

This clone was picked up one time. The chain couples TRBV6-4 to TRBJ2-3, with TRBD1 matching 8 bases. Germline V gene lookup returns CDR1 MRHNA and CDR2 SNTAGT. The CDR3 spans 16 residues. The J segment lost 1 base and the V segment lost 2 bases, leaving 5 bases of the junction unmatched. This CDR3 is CASSDAVTGGTDTQYF. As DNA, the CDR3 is TGTGCCAGCAGTGACGCGGTGACAGGGGGCACAGATACGCAGTATTTT.

CDR3 sequence: CASSRGGGYGYTF. DNA of the CDR3: TGTGCCTCGTCGCGGGGAGGAGGCTATGGCTACACCTTC. V usage is TRBV15 and J usage is TRBJ1-2; no clear D gene. The ends were cut back, 11 bases at V and 4 bases at J, with 17 bases in the middle. Germline CDR1 and CDR2: LNHNV and YYDKDF (reference sequence). The CDR3 is 13 residues long.

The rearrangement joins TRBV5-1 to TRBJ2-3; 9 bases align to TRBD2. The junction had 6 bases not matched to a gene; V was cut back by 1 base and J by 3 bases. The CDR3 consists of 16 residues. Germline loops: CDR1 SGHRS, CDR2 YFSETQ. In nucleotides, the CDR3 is TGCGCCAGCAGCTTGTTGCTAGCGGGAAGGACAGATACGCAGTATTTT. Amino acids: CASSLLLAGRTDTQYF.

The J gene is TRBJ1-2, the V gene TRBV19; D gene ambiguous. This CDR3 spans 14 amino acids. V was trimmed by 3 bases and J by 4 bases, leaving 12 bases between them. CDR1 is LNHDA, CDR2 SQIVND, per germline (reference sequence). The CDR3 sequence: CASSIPGAGYGYTF. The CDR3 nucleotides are TGTGCCAGTAGTATTCCCGGAGCGGGCTATGGCTACACCTTC.

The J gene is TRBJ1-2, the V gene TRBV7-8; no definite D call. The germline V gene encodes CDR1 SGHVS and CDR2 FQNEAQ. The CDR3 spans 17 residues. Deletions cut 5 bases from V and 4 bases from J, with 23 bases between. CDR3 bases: TGTGCCAGCAGCCCCGAGAGGGTATCCTTAAAAATCTATGGCTACACCTTC. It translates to CASSPERVSLKIYGYTF.

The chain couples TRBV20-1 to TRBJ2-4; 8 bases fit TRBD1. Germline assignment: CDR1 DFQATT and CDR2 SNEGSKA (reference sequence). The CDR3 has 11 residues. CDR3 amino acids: CRTGEGNIQYF. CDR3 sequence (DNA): TGCAGGACAGGGGAAGGAAACATTCAGTACTTC.

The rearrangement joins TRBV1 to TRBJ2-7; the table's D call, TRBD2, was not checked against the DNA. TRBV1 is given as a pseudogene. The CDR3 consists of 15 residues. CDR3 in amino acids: CTSSQEGPSWDEQYF. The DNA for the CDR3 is TGCACCAGCAGCCAGGAGGGGCCTAGCTGGGACGAGCAGTACTTC.

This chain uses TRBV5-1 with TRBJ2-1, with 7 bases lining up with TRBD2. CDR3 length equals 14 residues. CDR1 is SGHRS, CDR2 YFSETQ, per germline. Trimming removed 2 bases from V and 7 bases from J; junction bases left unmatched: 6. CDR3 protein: CASSFQAGDNEQFF. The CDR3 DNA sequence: TGCGCCAGCAGCTTTCAGGCGGGGGATAATGAGCAGTTCTTC.

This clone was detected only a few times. Here the CDR3 reads CATSTLRGSNQPQHF. In nucleotides, the CDR3 is TGTGCCACCAGCACGCTAAGGGGTAGCAATCAGCCCCAGCATTTT. This chain joins TRBV15 and TRBJ1-5, with a tentative D call TRBD1 (5 bases). Germline V CDR1 and CDR2: LNHNV, YYDKDF (reference sequence). The CDR3 runs to 15 residues. Trimming left V 4 bases short and J 0 bases short, with 10 bases between.

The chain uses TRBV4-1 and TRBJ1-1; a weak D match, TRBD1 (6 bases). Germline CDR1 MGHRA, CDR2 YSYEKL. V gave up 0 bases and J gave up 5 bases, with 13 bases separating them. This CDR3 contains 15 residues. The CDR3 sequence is CASSQDWGRETEAFF. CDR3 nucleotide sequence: TGCGCCAGCAGCCAAGATTGGGGGCGAGAGACTGAAGCTTTCTTT.

In DNA form, the CDR3 reads TGCGCCAGCAGCTTGGCATCCAGGGCCACTGAAGCTTTCTTT. It codes for CASSLASRATEAFF. This chain links TRBV5-1 with TRBJ1-1; maybe TRBD1 (5 bases). With 0 bases removed from V and 4 bases from J, the gap between germline ends came to 10 bases. This CDR3 is 14 amino acids long. Germline V CDR1 and CDR2: SGHRS, YFSETQ.

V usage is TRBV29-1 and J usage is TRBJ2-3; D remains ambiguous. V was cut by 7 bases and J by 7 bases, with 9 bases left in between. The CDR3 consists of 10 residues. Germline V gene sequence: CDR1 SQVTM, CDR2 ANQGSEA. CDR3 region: CSAETHTQYF. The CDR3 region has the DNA TGCAGCGCCGAGACTCATACGCAGTATTTT.

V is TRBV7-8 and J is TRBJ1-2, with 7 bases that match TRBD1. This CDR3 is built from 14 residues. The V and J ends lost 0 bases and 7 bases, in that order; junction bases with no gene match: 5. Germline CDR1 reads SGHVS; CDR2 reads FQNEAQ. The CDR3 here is CASSLATGTGGYTF. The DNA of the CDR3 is TGTGCCAGCAGCTTAGCGACAGGGACCGGTGGCTACACCTTC.

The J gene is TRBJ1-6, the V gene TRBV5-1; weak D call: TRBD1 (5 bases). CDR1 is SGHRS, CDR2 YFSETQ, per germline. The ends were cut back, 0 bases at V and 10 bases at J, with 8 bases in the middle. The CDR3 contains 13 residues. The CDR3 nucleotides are TGCGCCAGCAGCTTGGCAGGGCGCTCACCCCTCCACTTT. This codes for CASSLAGRSPLHF.

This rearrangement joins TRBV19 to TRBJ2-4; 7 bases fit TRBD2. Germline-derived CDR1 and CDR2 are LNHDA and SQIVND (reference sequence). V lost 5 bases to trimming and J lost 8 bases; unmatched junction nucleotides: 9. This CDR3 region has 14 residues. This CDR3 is CASSLSGGRDIQYF. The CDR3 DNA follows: TGTGCCAGTAGTCTCTCCGGGGGGAGGGACATTCAGTACTTC. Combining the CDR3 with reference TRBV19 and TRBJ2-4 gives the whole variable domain DGGITQSPKYLFRKEGQNVTLSCEQNLNHDAMYWYRQDPGQGLRLIYYSQIVNDFQKGDIAEGYSVSREKKESFPLTVTSAQKNPTAFYLCASSLSGGRDIQYFGAGTRLSVL.